This record covers a single T cell receptor (beta chain). Measured with immunoSEQ multiplex PCR; TCRdb has only the in-frame clones, and not every one. The table records around 100,000 clones, roughly 91% of them present only once. The data belong to a study of control samples from healthy donors and cancer patients. This CDR3 is 16 amino acids long. CDR1 and CDR2 (germline): SEHNR, FQNEAQ (reference sequence). Trimming removed 5 bases from V and 0 bases from J, with 15 bases in between. The origin of this receptor is a man aged 25-45 years in good health. The rearrangement links TRBV7-9 to TRBJ2-3; a possible D gene is TRBD2 (6 bases). Specimen: blood. The DNA for the CDR3 is TGTGCCAGCAGCCGAAACCGGGGGTCCAGCACAGATACGCAGTATTTT. Translated, it gives CASSRNRGSSTDTQYF.